This passage covers 30 T cell receptor beta chains from one sample sequenced in a study of blood T cells in healthy people across ages. Then a second PCR, running roughly 7 to 11 cycles, was carried out with a sample-barcoded 5' primer and a J-beta primer mix. Each CDR3 protein gets one entry after TCRdb re-called the 5' RACE reads with MiXCR. The sample lists fewer than 600,000 distinct CDR3 sequences, over 25% occurring once. The same sample was also used in a study of T cells of mothers and their children.

Material for sequencing was blood. The receptors come from a boy between 2 and 10 years old in good health.

The rearrangement links TRBV9 to TRBJ2-7; TRBD1 aligns across 7 bases. Germline trimming cut 4 bases from V and 2 bases from J; bases unmatched to any gene: 15. Germline V gene sequence: CDR1 SGDLS, CDR2 YYNGEE. The CDR3 runs to 17 residues. The CDR3 bases are TGTGCCAGCAGCAGAGGGGGAGCGACAGGGTCCCCCTACGAGCAGTACTTC. Translating it yields CASSRGGATGSPYEQYF.

The table lists this clonotype with a few counts. The chain joins TRBV7-9 to TRBJ1-2, with D maybe TRBD1 (5 bases). The CDR3 contains 14 residues. V was clipped by 5 bases and J by 8 bases, with 18 bases between them. CDR1 SEHNR and CDR2 FQNEAQ come from the germline V gene (reference sequence). CDR3 sequence (DNA): TGTGCCAGCAGCACTCCGGGGGGGTTTTGGGGCTACACCTTC. Residues: CASSTPGGFWGYTF.

Only a few counts were recorded for this clonotype. This sequence joins TRBV5-5 and TRBJ2-5, with 9 bases aligning to TRBD2. The assigned J gene may be wrong: the sequence end matches TRBJ2-7 better. The CDR3 sequence is 19 residues long. Germline assignment: CDR1 SGHKS and CDR2 YYEKEE (reference sequence). The CDR3 loop is CASSLVVGLARGATYEQYF. CDR3 nucleotide sequence: TGTGCCAGCAGCTTGGTAGTTGGACTAGCGAGAGGGGCTACCTACGAGCAGTACTTC.

The chain links TRBV20-1 to TRBJ2-7; 7 bases line up with TRBD2. Germline V gene sequence: CDR1 DFQATT, CDR2 SNEGSKA (reference sequence). This CDR3 region has 12 residues. J gave up 2 bases and V 3 bases, and 1 base lay outside the gene matches. Here the CDR3 reads CSASRGAYEQYF. For the CDR3, the DNA is TGCAGTGCTAGTCGGGGGGCCTACGAGCAGTACTTC.

This clonotype was recorded a few times. The chain combines TRBV6-1 with TRBJ2-1; D is possibly TRBD2 (7 bases). Germline V gene sequence: CDR1 MNHNS, CDR2 SASEGT. Trimming pared 6 bases from V and 10 bases from J, leaving 19 bases between. The CDR3 length is 14 residues. CDR3 nucleotide sequence: TGTGCCAGCAGAGAAAGGGGGGGGTTATCGGAGCAGTTCTTC. As protein: CASRERGGLSEQFF.

The chain links TRBV18 to TRBJ1-1, with D uncertain. The CDR3 spans 14 residues. Germline-derived CDR1 and CDR2 are KGHSH and LQKENI. Trimming left V 2 bases short and J 2 bases short, with 9 bases between. CDR3: CASSPDGDNTEAFF. In nucleotides, the CDR3 is TGTGCCAGCTCACCAGACGGGGATAACACTGAAGCTTTCTTT.

This chain joins TRBV10-3 and TRBJ2-7; weak D call: TRBD2 (5 bases). This CDR3 is 13 amino acids long. Germline values: CDR1 ENHRY, CDR2 SYGVKD. The germline V and J ends were trimmed by 4 bases and 6 bases, with 13 bases remaining between them. Here the CDR3 DNA reads TGTGCCATCAGTGCCCCGGACTCCCTCGAGCAGTACTTC. Its translation is CAISAPDSLEQYF.

The chain carries TRBV11-2 and TRBJ2-3; 8 bases line up with TRBD2. In germline, CDR1 is SGHAT, CDR2 FQNNGV. The V and J ends lost 7 bases and 9 bases, in that order; junction bases with no gene match: 9. This CDR3 region has 13 residues. CDR3 sequence: CASKSGTRVTQYF. CDR3 DNA sequence: TGTGCCAGCAAGAGCGGGACTAGAGTCACGCAGTATTTT.

This clonotype has only a few counts. V usage is TRBV7-8 and J usage is TRBJ2-6; D is unresolved. The V gene's germline CDR1 is SGHVS and CDR2 FQNEAQ. The CDR3 covers 16 residues. V was trimmed by 0 bases and J by 2 bases, leaving 8 bases between them. The DNA for the CDR3 is TGTGCCAGCAGCTTAGCTGGGCTACCTGGGGCCAACGTCCTGACTTTC. Its translation: CASSLAGLPGANVLTF.

The chain combines TRBV2 with TRBJ2-5; D not certain. V was shortened by 3 bases and J by 4 bases, with 9 bases between the two germline ends. This CDR3 is built from 13 residues. Germline V gene data show CDR1 as SNHLY and CDR2 as FYNNEI. Here the CDR3 reads CASSELLGETQYF. CDR3 DNA sequence: TGTGCCAGCAGTGAGCTCCTGGGAGAGACCCAGTACTTC.

This clonotype was found a few times. The V call is TRBV5-6, the J call TRBJ2-1; no definite D call. The CDR3 contains 15 residues. The germline V gene encodes CDR1 SGHDT and CDR2 YYEEEE. V was shortened by 4 bases and J by 3 bases, with 14 bases between the two germline ends. Here the CDR3 reads CASSLGRAYYNEQFF. Written as DNA, the CDR3 is TGTGCCAGCAGCCTAGGCCGGGCGTACTACAATGAGCAGTTCTTC.

The rearrangement links TRBV15 to TRBJ1-3; D ambiguous. CDR3 length: 14 amino acids. V was shortened by 0 bases and J by 1 base, with 4 bases between the two germline ends. The V gene's germline CDR1 is LNHNV and CDR2 YYDKDF (reference sequence). CDR3 sequence reads: CATSRDRSGNTIYF. The DNA for the CDR3 is TGTGCCACCAGCAGAGATAGATCTGGAAACACCATATATTTT.

In this sample, this clonotype turned up a few times. J is TRBJ1-2 and V is TRBV6-5, with D unresolved. The germline gives CDR1 MNHEY, CDR2 SVGAGI. V gave up 2 bases and J gave up 4 bases, with 17 bases separating them. The CDR3 has 16 residues. CDR3 DNA sequence: TGTGCCAGCAGTTACGACCCCTTGTCCCGGTTCTATGGCTACACCTTC. Translating gives CASSYDPLSRFYGYTF.

This clonotype was detected only once. The rearrangement uses TRBV6-6 and TRBJ2-5; 7 bases fit TRBD2. This CDR3 has 14 amino acids. V lost 5 bases, J lost 5 bases, and 8 bases stayed unmatched. From germline, CDR1 is MNHNY and CDR2 SVGAGI (reference sequence). For the CDR3, the DNA is TGTGCCAGCAGTAAAAGCGGGGTCCACGAGACCCAGTACTTC. This translates into CASSKSGVHETQYF.

The chain joins TRBV7-9 to TRBJ1-3, with D possibly being TRBD1 (5 bases). Germline V gene sequence: CDR1 SEHNR, CDR2 FQNEAQ (reference sequence). The CDR3 covers 15 residues. V lost 2 bases, J lost 4 bases, and 12 bases lay in between. Here the CDR3 reads CASSLRDLAGNTIYF. CDR3 DNA sequence: TGTGCCAGCAGCTTACGGGACTTGGCCGGAAACACCATATATTTT. Combining the CDR3 with reference TRBV7-9 and TRBJ1-3 gives the whole variable domain DTGVSQNPRHKITKRGQNVTFRCDPISEHNRLYWYRQTLGQGPEFLTYFQNEAQLEKSRLLSDRFSAERPKGSFSTLEIQRTEQGDSAMYLCASSLRDLAGNTIYFGEGSWLTVV.

In nucleotides, the CDR3 is TGTGCCAGCAGCTTAGCTAATCCGACAGGGACCGTAAACATTCAGTACTTC. Translating it yields CASSLANPTGTVNIQYF. The V and J genes are TRBV7-6 and TRBJ2-4; 7 bases agree with TRBD1. There are 17 residues in the CDR3. Germline CDR1 SGHVS, CDR2 FNYEAQ. The junction had 11 bases not matched to a gene; V was cut back by 0 bases and J by 6 bases.

This clonotype was observed a handful of times. The CDR3 sequence: CASSLRGGGLTGELFF. The CDR3 bases are TGTGCCAGCAGCTTAAGGGGCGGGGGCCTCACCGGGGAGCTGTTTTTT. J is TRBJ2-2 and V is TRBV7-8; the D gene is possibly TRBD2 (7 bases). V was pared by 2 bases and J by 4 bases, with 14 bases between. The CDR3 has 16 amino acids. Germline lookup yields CDR1 SGHVS and CDR2 FQNEAQ.

This clonotype appeared a few times. The chain couples TRBV27 to TRBJ1-1; possible D gene TRBD1, 5 bases. Trimming left V 8 bases short and J 3 bases short, with 13 bases between. The CDR3 totals 13 residues. Germline values: CDR1 MNHEY, CDR2 SMNVEV (reference sequence). DNA of the CDR3: TGTGCCAGCCGCAGGGTCCGGCACACTGAAGCTTTCTTT. This encodes CASRRVRHTEAFF.

This chain links TRBV20-1 with TRBJ2-3, with D possibly being TRBD1 (6 bases). Trimming pared 6 bases from V and 6 bases from J, leaving 16 bases between. Germline V gives CDR1 DFQATT, CDR2 SNEGSKA (reference sequence). CDR3 size: 13 residues. This CDR3 is CSASKDDRDTQYF. The CDR3 DNA is TGCAGTGCGAGCAAGGACGACAGGGATACGCAGTATTTT.

As to this clonotype: This may come from a read error, since a much larger clone is one base off. The chain uses TRBV7-2 and TRBJ1-2, with TRBD1 identical over 12 bases. The germline CDR1 and CDR2 sequences are SGHTA and FQGNSA. CDR3 length equals 15 residues. CDR3 sequence reads: CASSLAGDRGHGCTF. CDR3 nucleotides: TGTGCCAGCAGCTTAGCGGGGGACAGGGGGCACGGCTGCACCTTC.

Concerning this clonotype itself: A junction end diverges from the germline sequence, so it may reflect a read error. V gene TRBV12-3 or TRBV12-4 combines with J gene TRBJ1-1; D gene uncertain. The CDR3 has 14 residues. CDR3 region: CASTLRMGNTEAFF. CDR3 in DNA: TGTGCCAGCACCCTAAGGATGGGGAACACGGAAGCTTTCTTT.

This chain uses TRBV3-1 with TRBJ1-1; D uncertain. V lost 0 bases and J lost 1, with 6 bases in between. The CDR3 length is 14 residues. CDR1 and CDR2 from the germline V gene are LGHDT and YNNKEL (reference sequence). The DNA of the CDR3 is TGTGCCAGCAGCCAAGATTCCCCGAACACTGAAGCTTTCTTT. Its protein is CASSQDSPNTEAFF. The full variable domain, rest sourced from reference TRBV3-1 and TRBJ1-1, is DTAVSQTPKYLVTQMGNDKSIKCEQNLGHDTMYWYKQDSKKFLKIMFSYNNKELIINETVPNRFSPKSPDKAHLNLHINSLELGDSAVYFCASSQDSPNTEAFFGQGTRLTVV.

This clonotype was seen a few times. The CDR3 DNA reads as TGTGCCAGCAGCCAACCGACAGCTACCGGGGAGCTGTTTTTT. As protein: CASSQPTATGELFF. This chain links TRBV3-1 with TRBJ2-2; tentative D call: TRBD1 (5 bases). CDR1 is LGHDT and CDR2 is YNNKEL in the germline V gene (reference sequence). This CDR3 region has 14 residues. With 2 bases removed from V and 5 bases from J, the gap between germline ends came to 9 bases. The full variable domain, with the rest looked up from reference TRBV3-1 and TRBJ2-2, is DTAVSQTPKYLVTQMGNDKSIKCEQNLGHDTMYWYKQDSKKFLKIMFSYNNKELIINETVPNRFSPKSPDKAHLNLHINSLELGDSAVYFCASSQPTATGELFFGEGSRLTVL.

There are a few counts of this clonotype. The chain carries TRBV29-1 and TRBJ1-1, with D hard to call. CDR1 and CDR2 from the germline V gene are SQVTM and ANQGSEA. The CDR3 sequence is 13 residues long. The germline V and J ends were trimmed by 6 bases and 2 bases, with 13 bases remaining between them. CDR3 protein: CSVAARRNTEAFF. CDR3 sequence (DNA): TGCAGCGTCGCGGCCAGGCGAAACACTGAAGCTTTCTTT.

The sample holds many counts of this clonotype. The V and J genes are TRBV25-1 and TRBJ2-3, with D uncertain. V gave up 4 bases and J gave up 0 bases, with 5 bases separating them. CDR3 length: 13 residues. Germline CDR1 reads MGHDK; CDR2 reads SYGVNS. The CDR3 loop reads CASSASSTDTQYF. Written as DNA, the CDR3 is TGTGCCAGCAGTGCGTCTAGCACAGATACGCAGTATTTT.

The V call is TRBV7-3, the J call TRBJ2-5; tentatively, D is TRBD1 (6 bases). The CDR3 sequence is 15 residues long. Trimming removed 2 bases from V and 3 bases from J, with 13 bases in between. Per germline, CDR1 SGHTA and CDR2 FQGTGA. CDR3 in amino acids: CASSLLGQLEETQYF. In nucleotides, the CDR3 is TGTGCCAGCAGCTTACTAGGACAGCTCGAAGAGACCCAGTACTTC.

This chain joins TRBV6-2 or TRBV6-3 and TRBJ1-2; TRBD1 is a possible D gene (6 bases). The V gene lost 0 bases and the J gene lost 5 bases, with 10 bases spanning the gap. The CDR3 sequence is 14 residues long. Germline loops: CDR1 MNHEY, CDR2 SVGEGT. CDR3 sequence (DNA): TGTGCCAGCAGTTACTCGGCACAGGGATATGGCTACACCTTC. It codes for CASSYSAQGYGYTF.

CDR3 amino acids: CSASPRWDTEAFF. The CDR3 DNA reads TGCAGTGCTAGCCCGCGTTGGGACACTGAAGCTTTCTTT. This chain joins TRBV20-1 and TRBJ1-1; no clear D. Germline V gives CDR1 DFQATT, CDR2 SNEGSKA (reference sequence). The length of the CDR3 is 13 residues. Deletions cut 3 bases from V and 3 bases from J, with 11 bases between.

The chain couples TRBV21-1 to TRBJ2-5; whether TRBD2, the table's D call, matches the DNA was not checked. The J call is in doubt because the DNA end fits TRBJ2-7 better. TRBV21-1 is assigned pseudogene status. The CDR3 sequence is 15 residues long. The CDR3 region is CASSSTSGIFHEQYF. DNA of the CDR3: TGTGCCAGCAGCTCAACTAGCGGGATTTTTCACGAGCAGTACTTC.

This clonotype was counted between two and nine times. The CDR3 DNA reads as TGTGCCAGTAGTAGTCGGTTGAACACTGAAGCTTTCTTT. Residues: CASSSRLNTEAFF. The chain employs TRBV19 and TRBJ1-1; no clear D gene. This CDR3 comprises 13 residues. The V gene's germline CDR1 is LNHDA and CDR2 SQIVND (reference sequence). The V and J ends lost 4 bases and 0 bases respectively, with 6 bases between them.